The T cell receptor beta chain described here comes from a study of T cells in tuberculosis. The V and J ends lost 0 bases and 1 base respectively, with 11 bases between them. Per the germline V gene, CDR1 is SGHKS and CDR2 is YYEKEE (reference sequence). The CDR3 runs 16 residues. Time point described: new active TB diagnosis, blood taken before or within 7 days of starting treatment. Each patient had positive sputum smear microscopy and/or positive culture. Each donor contributed about 100,000 T cells on average, unsorted. This clone was observed once. Clones were sequenced by immunoSEQ multiplex PCR, and TCRdb holds only the in-frame ones, with some missing. The sample shows 29,000 or so clones, around 90% of them seen only once.

The sequence was collected from an adult with tuberculosis. The chain is built from TRBV5-5 and TRBJ1-5; D unclear. The sample in question was PBMCs, obtained at tuberculosis diagnosis. The CDR3 sequence: CASSLVATGSNQPQHF. CDR3 DNA: TGTGCCAGCAGCTTGGTGGCAACGGGGAGCAATCAGCCCCAGCATTTT.